This TCR beta chain is drawn from a study of chemoradiotherapy in HPV16-positive cancers. Study in general: A couple of HPV16-positive patients' cells yielded candidate HPV-specific clones and common motifs. Study-wide results and caveats: Better recurrence-free survival went with HPV-responsive T-cell expansion in HPV16-positive patients. During treatment, candidate HPV-specific clones and E7-related motifs expanded in tumor.

The V end lost 4 bases, the J end lost 0 bases, and 15 bases lay between the germline ends. The CDR3 is 16 residues long. CDR1 and CDR2 from the germline V gene are SGDLS and YYNGEE. Regarding this clone: What it recognizes is unknown.

The repertoire was sequenced with immunoSEQ multiplex PCR; TCRdb's copy has only in-frame clones and lacks some. Found here are some 32,000 clones, approximately 90% of them singletons; the top ten hold over 3%. Repertoires were sampled repeatedly during chemoradiotherapy. V usage is TRBV9 and J usage is TRBJ2-3; a weak D match, TRBD2 (6 bases). The receptor was derived from a human donor with HPV-associated anogenital cancer. The source was blood, collected from a patient who underwent chemoradiotherapy. CDR3 sequence (DNA): TGTGCCAGCAGCCCCGCCTTGCGGGGCAGCACAGATACGCAGTATTTT. This gives the protein CASSPALRGSTDTQYF.